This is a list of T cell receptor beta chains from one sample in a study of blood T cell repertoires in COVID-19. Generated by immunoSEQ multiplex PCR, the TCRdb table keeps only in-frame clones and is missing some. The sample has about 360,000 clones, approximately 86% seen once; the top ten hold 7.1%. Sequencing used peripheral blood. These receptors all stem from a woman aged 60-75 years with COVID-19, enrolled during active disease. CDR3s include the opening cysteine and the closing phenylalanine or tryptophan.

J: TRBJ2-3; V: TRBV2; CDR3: CASSGRGQGRQDTQYF
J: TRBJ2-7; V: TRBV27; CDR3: CASSRGQLSYEQYF
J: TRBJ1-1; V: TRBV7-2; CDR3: CASSLGTNTEAFF
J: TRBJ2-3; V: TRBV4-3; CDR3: CASSQDLRTGLDPTDTQYF
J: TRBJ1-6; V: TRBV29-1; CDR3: CSARTGSNSPLHF
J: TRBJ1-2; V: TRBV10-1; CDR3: CASSPGLNYGYTF
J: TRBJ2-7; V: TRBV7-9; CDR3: CASSSDVGGMTYEQYF
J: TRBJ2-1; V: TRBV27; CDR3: CASSLGSGGVNEQFF
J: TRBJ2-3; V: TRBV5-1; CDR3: CASSLVRAGDTDTQYF
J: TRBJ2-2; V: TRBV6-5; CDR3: CASSYSQTRERELFF
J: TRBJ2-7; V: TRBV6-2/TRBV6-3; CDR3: CASSLLSYEQYF
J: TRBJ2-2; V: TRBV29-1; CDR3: CSAHRGETGELFF
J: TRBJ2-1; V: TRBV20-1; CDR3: CSAIDGLGANNEQFF
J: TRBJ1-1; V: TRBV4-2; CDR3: CASSQDGTGGRNTEAFF
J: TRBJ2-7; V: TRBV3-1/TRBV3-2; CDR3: CASSQDGSSRGPDYYEQYF
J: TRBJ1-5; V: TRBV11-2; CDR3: CASSSGTGGPQPQHF
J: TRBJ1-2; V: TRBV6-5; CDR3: CASRKQGLHYGYTF